These 20 T cell receptor beta chains originate from one sample sequenced in a study of T cell responses to AZD1222 COVID-19 vaccine (dated by TCRdb to about 2021). Receptor amplification or capture employed the immunoSEQ multiplex PCR assay. TCRdb retrieved this table from immuneACCESS and kept in-frame rearrangements only. Not all clones are present; in checked studies, unresolved V genes account for under half, and no reason is known for the remainder. A total of 100,000 to 150,000 clones appear in this sample, around 86% of them only once. The leading ten clones occupy approximately 2.9% of the sample. The time point label, read with the paper, signifies: about 28 days (+/-7) after the second vaccine dose. The sample here was peripheral blood, taken 28 days after the second AZD1222 dose. The receptor source for this set is an adult who received the AZD1222 COVID-19 vaccine.

The V and J genes are TRBV27 and TRBJ2-7, with 7 bases matching TRBD1. Germline-derived CDR1 and CDR2 are MNHEY and SMNVEV (reference sequence). CDR3 size: 17 residues. Unmatched junction bases numbered 12, after V lost 1 base and J lost 3 bases. The CDR3 sequence: CASSLYGLRGPDYEQYF. In nucleotides, the CDR3 is TGTGCCAGCAGTTTATACGGTTTAAGGGGGCCGGACTACGAGCAGTACTTC.

The chain carries TRBV11-3 and TRBJ2-7; 9 bases match TRBD2. The ends lost 1 base at V and 2 bases at J; junction bases unmatched: 6. CDR3 size: 16 residues. Germline loops: CDR1 SGHNT, CDR2 YENEEA. The CDR3 region is CASSLVWRGGAYEQYF. The CDR3 DNA is TGTGCCAGCAGCTTAGTGTGGCGGGGGGGAGCCTACGAGCAGTACTTC.

The gene calls are TRBV29-1 and TRBJ1-5; D uncertain. V was trimmed by 4 bases and J by 0 bases, leaving 13 bases between them. CDR3 length: 15 amino acids. The germline CDR1 and CDR2 sequences are SQVTM and ANQGSEA. CDR3 DNA: TGCAGCGTTGTGATGTCCGGAGGTAGCAATCAGCCCCAGCATTTT. Its protein product is CSVVMSGGSNQPQHF.

A single count supports this clone. V and J are TRBV7-8 and TRBJ2-2; TRBD1 matches at 7 bases. V dropped 1 base and J dropped 5; count of bases not matched to a gene: 4. The germline V gene encodes CDR1 SGHVS and CDR2 FQNEAQ. The CDR3 totals 15 residues. This chain's CDR3 is CASSLEGAGTGELFF. CDR3 bases: TGTGCCAGCAGCTTAGAGGGGGCCGGGACCGGGGAGCTGTTTTTT.

The V and J genes are TRBV21-1 and TRBJ2-1; the DNA was not compared with TRBD2, the D call given in the table. TRBV21-1 is described as a pseudogene. The CDR3 runs to 19 residues. The DNA of the CDR3 is TGTGCCAGCAGCAAAGCCCCGGCGGGGATAGCGGGGGCCCTCCGGAAGCAGTTCTTC. Translated, it gives CASSKAPAGIAGALRKQFF.

This chain links TRBV3-1 (or the pseudogene TRBV3-2) with TRBJ1-1, with TRBD1 as a possible D gene (5 bases). The CDR3 spans 14 residues. The germline V gene has CDR1 LGHDT and CDR2 YNNKEL (reference sequence). Trimming took off 1 base at V and 1 base at J, with 7 bases between the two ends. CDR3 loop: CASSQGGRNTEAFF. The CDR3 DNA follows: TGTGCCAGCAGCCAAGGGGGCAGGAACACTGAAGCTTTCTTT.

This clone was found once. The chain carries TRBV19 and TRBJ2-7; D might be TRBD1 (6 bases). Trimming removed 8 bases from V and 4 bases from J, with 12 bases in between. There are 12 residues in the CDR3. From germline, CDR1 is LNHDA and CDR2 SQIVND (reference sequence). The CDR3: CASPQRGYEQYF. The CDR3 DNA reads as TGTGCCAGTCCCCAAAGGGGGTACGAGCAGTACTTC.

This chain joins TRBV28 and TRBJ2-1; D perhaps matches TRBD2 (6 bases). Germline CDR1 MDHEN, CDR2 SYDVKM. Trimming removed 2 bases at V and 2 bases at J, with 13 bases between. CDR3 length: 16 residues. In nucleotides, the CDR3 is TGTGCCAGCAGTTTAGCGGGGCCACCTACCTACAATGAGCAGTTCTTC. Translated, it gives CASSLAGPPTYNEQFF.

The V and J genes are TRBV3-1 (or the pseudogene TRBV3-2) and TRBJ2-5, with D possibly matching TRBD1 (7 bases). This CDR3 contains 16 residues. V was trimmed by 4 bases and J by 5 bases, leaving 20 bases between them. Per germline, CDR1 LGHDT and CDR2 YNNKEL (reference sequence). The CDR3 DNA reads TGTGCCAGCAGCCGCCTAGCAGGGGGGCTTGAGGAGACCCAGTACTTC. Its translation: CASSRLAGGLEETQYF.

This clone was observed a few times. The junction differs from germline at one of its ends, possibly a read error. This chain connects TRBV11-1 to TRBJ1-2; 9 positions match TRBD1. This CDR3 region has 13 residues. Germline-derived CDR1 and CDR2 are SGHAT and FQDESV (reference sequence). CDR3 sequence (DNA): TGTGCCAGCAGCTTAGCGGGACAGGGCCGCCTGCAATTC. It specifies CASSLAGQGRLQF.

This clone was detected a few times. This chain joins TRBV11-2 and TRBJ1-5; 8 bases are shared with TRBD1. Germline CDR1 is SGHAT and CDR2 is FQNNGV. This CDR3 spans 14 amino acids. Unmatched junction bases numbered 7, after V lost 5 bases and J lost 7 bases. The DNA for the CDR3 is TGTGCCAGCAGCCGGACAGGGTTTCGGCAGCCCCAGCATTTT. Translating gives CASSRTGFRQPQHF. Looking up the rest from reference TRBV11-2 and TRBJ1-5 gives the full variable domain: EAGVAQSPRYKIIEKRQSVAFWCNPISGHATLYWYQQILGQGPKLLIQFQNNGVVDDSQLPKDRFSAERLKGVDSTLKIQPAKLEDSAVYLCASSRTGFRQPQHFGDGTRLSIL.

The chain couples TRBV6-5 to TRBJ1-6, with 7 nucleotides matching TRBD1. There are 14 residues in the CDR3. The V gene's germline CDR1 is MNHEY and CDR2 SVGAGI. The V gene end was trimmed by 5 bases and the J gene end by 10 bases; junction bases not matched to a gene: 8. CDR3 bases: TGTGCCAGCAGTCTGGGACAGCCTGGGTCACCCCTCCACTTT. Amino acid sequence: CASSLGQPGSPLHF.

The chain uses TRBV18 and TRBJ1-1; maybe TRBD1 (5 bases). The CDR3 has 14 amino acids. Trimming pared 5 bases from V and 1 base from J, leaving 11 bases between. The V gene's germline CDR1 is KGHSH and CDR2 LQKENI. CDR3 nucleotides: TGTGCCAGCTCAGGTCGGGGGAAGAACACTGAAGCTTTCTTT. Translated, it gives CASSGRGKNTEAFF. Full variable domain (outside the CDR3, taken from reference TRBV18 and TRBJ1-1): NAGVMQNPRHLVRRRGQEARLRCSPMKGHSHVYWYRQLPEEGLKFMVYLQKENIIDESGMPKERFSAEFPKEGPSILRIQQVVRGDSAAYFCASSGRGKNTEAFFGQGTRLTVV.

The rearrangement uses TRBV3-1 (or the pseudogene TRBV3-2) and TRBJ1-6; D not certain. The CDR3 covers 14 residues. Per germline, CDR1 LGHDT and CDR2 YNNKEL (reference sequence). V lost 2 bases and J lost 7, with 9 bases in between. The CDR3 DNA follows: TGTGCCAGCAGCCAAAGCGGCAAGAATTCACCCCTCCACTTT. Its protein is CASSQSGKNSPLHF.

The rearrangement links TRBV11-2 to TRBJ1-2; TRBD1 is a possible D gene (5 bases). Germline V gene sequence: CDR1 SGHAT, CDR2 FQNNGV. V was cut by 5 bases and J by 7 bases, with 17 bases left in between. This CDR3 is built from 14 residues. Written as DNA, the CDR3 is TGTGCCAGCAGCCCCCTTGGGGGAGGTCGTGGCTACACCTTC. Amino acid sequence: CASSPLGGGRGYTF.

This rearrangement joins TRBV30 to TRBJ1-1; no clear D. The germline V gene has CDR1 GTSNPN and CDR2 SVGIG (reference sequence). V was shortened by 1 base and J by 1 base, with 7 bases between the two germline ends. This CDR3 comprises 13 residues. The CDR3 here is CAWSGHSNTEAFF. For the CDR3, the DNA is TGTGCCTGGAGTGGGCATTCGAACACTGAAGCTTTCTTT. The variable domain in full, completed from reference TRBV30 and TRBJ1-1, reads SQTIHQWPATLVQPVGSPLSLECTVEGTSNPNLYWYRQAAGRGLQLLFYSVGIGQISSEVPQNLSASRPQDRQFILSSKKLLLSDSGFYLCAWSGHSNTEAFFGQGTRLTVV.

The CDR3: CASSLGRRAGIGNTIYF. CDR3 DNA: TGTGCCAGCAGCTTAGGCCGACGGGCCGGGATTGGAAACACCATATATTTT. The chain links TRBV13 to TRBJ1-3; D gene ambiguous. V lost 0 bases to trimming and J lost 3 bases, with 15 bases between them. The CDR3 runs to 17 residues. Germline V CDR1 and CDR2: PRHDT, FYEKMQ (reference sequence).

The V gene is TRBV15, the J gene TRBJ1-4; D is possibly TRBD1 (5 bases). The ends were cut back, 1 base at V and 7 bases at J, with 13 bases in the middle. This CDR3 has 15 amino acids. Germline assignment: CDR1 LNHNV and CDR2 YYDKDF (reference sequence). This chain's CDR3 is CATSRAAGGLEKLFF. Written as DNA, the CDR3 is TGTGCCACCAGCAGAGCGGCGGGGGGACTTGAAAAACTGTTTTTT.

The J gene is TRBJ1-2, the V gene TRBV5-3; weak D call: TRBD1 (5 bases). TRBV5-3 has ORF status, its function being uncertain. The CDR3 covers 13 residues. Trimming pared 0 bases from V and 4 bases from J, leaving 7 bases between. Written as DNA, the CDR3 is TGTGCCAGAAGCTTGGTTGGGGCCTATGGCTACACCTTC. Its translation: CARSLVGAYGYTF.

V usage is TRBV28 and J usage is TRBJ1-5; D remains unclear. Trimming took 6 bases from V and 4 from J, leaving 10 bases between them. This CDR3 comprises 13 residues. Germline values: CDR1 MDHEN, CDR2 SYDVKM. The CDR3 DNA reads TGTGCCAGCAGGACACCGGGGAATCAGCCCCAGCATTTT. Encoded protein: CASRTPGNQPQHF.